The rows below give T cell receptor beta chains drawn from one sample of a study of cytomegalovirus exposure and HLA in healthy donors. This table comes from immunoSEQ multiplex PCR, and its TCRdb copy is limited to in-frame clones, with some not included. The sample has roughly 150,000 clones; just over 75% are singletons. What was sequenced was PBMCs. These receptors originate from a man aged 40-49 years in good health and CMV-seronegative. CDR3s include the opening cysteine and the closing phenylalanine or tryptophan. The D gene is left open where the match is weak. Rows may omit the clone size; those that give it use once, few, many or a size class.

j_gene | len | v_gene | d_gene | abundance | CDR3aa | CDR3nt
TRBJ2-3 | 12 | TRBV11-3 | . | . | CASSPGGDTQYF | TGTGCCAGCAGCCCAGGGGGGGATACGCAGTATTTT
TRBJ1-4 | 16 | TRBV11-2 | . | . | CASSLDWQATNEKLFF | TGTGCCAGCAGCTTAGATTGGCAGGCAACTAATGAAAAACTGTTTTTT
TRBJ2-2 | 14 | TRBV28 | . | . | CASSLTTGSGELFF | TGTGCCAGCAGTTTAACAACAGGGTCCGGGGAGCTGTTTTTT
TRBJ2-3 | 18 | TRBV27 | TRBD2 | . | CASSSPGLAKNSTDTQYF | TGTGCCAGCAGTTCCCCGGGACTAGCGAAGAATAGCACAGATACGCAGTATTTT
TRBJ1-1 | 11 | TRBV11-2 | . | . | CASSLGGEAFF | TGTGCCAGCAGCTTAGGAGGGGAAGCTTTCTTT
TRBJ1-1 | 14 | TRBV7-8 | . | . | CASSLASRNTEAFF | TGTGCCAGCAGCTTAGCCTCCAGGAACACTGAAGCTTTCTTT
TRBJ2-1 | 11 | TRBV30 | . | . | CAWRRVNEQFF | TGTGCCTGGAGGAGGGTGAATGAGCAGTTCTTC
TRBJ2-2 | 17 | TRBV9 | TRBD2 | . | CASSVGGSGTYTGELFF | TGTGCCAGCAGCGTAGGGGGTAGCGGGACCTACACCGGGGAGCTGTTTTTT
TRBJ2-3 | 15 | TRBV6-5 | . | . | CASRTGRGDTDTQYF | TGTGCCAGCCGGACAGGGAGGGGGGACACAGATACGCAGTATTTT
TRBJ1-2 | 13 | TRBV7-2 | TRBD1 | . | CASSSGQGDGYTF | TGTGCCAGCAGCTCGGGACAGGGTGATGGCTACACCTTC
TRBJ2-5 | 15 | TRBV27 | TRBD1 | few | CASSAGTADQETQYF | TGTGCCAGCAGTGCCGGGACAGCAGATCAAGAGACCCAGTACTTC
TRBJ2-1 | 15 | TRBV11-2 | TRBD1 | . | CASSLEGGAYNEQFF | TGTGCCAGCAGCTTAGAAGGGGGCGCCTACAATGAGCAGTTCTTC
TRBJ1-5 | 15 | TRBV2 | TRBD1 | once | CASSRGQVSNQPQHF | TGTGCCAGCAGTCGGGGACAGGTTAGCAATCAGCCCCAGCATTTT
TRBJ1-2 | 14 | TRBV30 | TRBD1 | once | CAWSSRGAVYGYTF | TGTGCCTGGAGCTCCAGGGGGGCAGTCTATGGCTACACCTTC
TRBJ2-5 | 15 | TRBV5-1 | TRBD2 | . | CASSGGGTSEETQYF | TGCGCCAGCAGCGGAGGTGGGACTAGCGAGGAGACCCAGTACTTC
TRBJ1-4 | 16 | TRBV6-5 | TRBD1 | once | CASSSSDRAGAEKLFF | TGTGCCAGCAGTTCGTCCGACAGGGCCGGGGCTGAAAAACTGTTTTTT